These 22 T cell receptor beta chains originate from one sample sequenced in a study of shared clonotypes between healthy human individuals (dated by TCRdb to 2018 to 2020). The receptor library was made with the immunoSEQ multiplex PCR assay. TCRdb took over this immuneACCESS table, retaining in-frame rearrangements with V and J assigned. Such tables are incomplete; in checked studies, under half of the missing clones stem from an unresolved V gene, and the remainder is unexplained. Across this sample there are 2 million to 2.5 million clones, with roughly 95% seen only once. The ten largest clones take up roughly 0.13% of the sample. Sequences were obtained from naive CD4+ T cells sorted from blood. Per the publication, the cell subset or site label means: CD45RA+ positively selected. The origin of the receptors is a man between 18 and 29 years old in good health.

V usage is TRBV15 and J usage is TRBJ1-6, with D possibly TRBD1 on 5 matching bases. This CDR3 contains 18 residues. Trimming cost V 0 bases and J 7 bases, with 19 bases left between them. The germline V gene encodes CDR1 LNHNV and CDR2 YYDKDF (reference sequence). The CDR3 region is CATSRDREGPGLNSPLHF. The CDR3, as DNA: TGTGCCACCAGCAGAGACAGGGAAGGACCCGGACTAAATTCACCCCTCCACTTT.

The chain carries TRBV7-2 and TRBJ1-3, with D tentatively TRBD1 (5 bases). CDR3 length: 16 amino acids. V was shortened by 7 bases and J by 0 bases, with 16 bases between the two germline ends. Looked up from germline, CDR1 is SGHTA and CDR2 is FQGNSA. The CDR3 loop reads CASNPIGASSGNTIYF. In DNA form, the CDR3 reads TGTGCCAGCAACCCTATCGGGGCCTCCTCTGGAAACACCATATATTTT.

V is TRBV18 and J is TRBJ1-6; 10 bases match TRBD1. The CDR3 has 17 residues. Germline CDR1 and CDR2: KGHSH and LQKENI. V lost 6 bases to trimming and J lost 9 bases; unmatched junction nucleotides: 14. The CDR3 DNA reads TGTGCCAGCTCCCGCTCTATAGGACAGGGGGTTAGTTCACCCCTCCACTTT. Translation: CASSRSIGQGVSSPLHF.

The CDR3: CASSQVYGANVLTF. The CDR3 nucleotides read TGTGCCAGCAGCCAAGTTTATGGGGCCAACGTCCTGACTTTC. The chain joins TRBV14 to TRBJ2-6, with D uncertain. Germline V lookup: CDR1 SGHDN, CDR2 FVKESK. This CDR3 has 14 residues. Trimming left V 1 base short and J 3 bases short, with 4 bases between.

This chain connects TRBV7-6 to TRBJ1-2; D may be TRBD1 (6 bases). Trimming took 1 base from V and 4 from J, leaving 13 bases between them. The V gene's germline CDR1 is SGHVS and CDR2 FNYEAQ. This CDR3 has 15 amino acids. As DNA, the CDR3 is TGTGCCAGCAGCTTAGGCCCGGGGGCGAGCTATGGCTACACCTTC. Amino acids: CASSLGPGASYGYTF.

The genes are TRBV5-1 and TRBJ1-2; TRBD1 is a possible D gene (6 bases). There are 14 residues in the CDR3. V was trimmed by 4 bases and J by 6 bases, leaving 16 bases between them. Germline lookup yields CDR1 SGHRS and CDR2 YFSETQ. The CDR3 nucleotides are TGCGCCAGCAGCGCCTCCGGGGGCCCCAATGGCTACACCTTC. As protein: CASSASGGPNGYTF.

V usage is TRBV6-5 and J usage is TRBJ1-5; D is uncertain. The CDR3 extends over 13 amino acids. Germline V CDR1 and CDR2: MNHEY, SVGAGI. Trimming pared 6 bases from V and 3 bases from J, leaving 9 bases between. DNA of the CDR3: TGTGCCAGCAGCGGGGAGGCCAATCAGCCCCAGCATTTT. This encodes CASSGEANQPQHF.

CDR3 nucleotide sequence: TGCGCCAGCAGCTTGGTCTCTCCCGAAGAGACCCAGTACTTC. Its translation is CASSLVSPEETQYF. This chain uses TRBV5-1 with TRBJ2-5; D not resolved. Looked up from germline, CDR1 is SGHRS and CDR2 is YFSETQ. This CDR3 region has 14 residues. Trimming shortened V by 0 bases and J by 3 bases, and 9 bases separated the two germline ends.

The chain recombines TRBV5-8 with TRBJ1-3; the D is unclear. V dropped 1 base and J dropped 0 bases, with 8 bases sitting between them. The CDR3 totals 15 residues. CDR1 is SGHTS and CDR2 is YDEGEE in the germline V gene. The CDR3 DNA is TGTGCCAGCAGCTTGTTTCGGGCCTCTGGAAACACCATATATTTT. As protein: CASSLFRASGNTIYF.

About this clone itself: Other DNA sequences in this specimen translate into the identical CDR3. The rearrangement links TRBV5-1 to TRBJ1-4; a weak D match, TRBD1 (5 bases). The CDR3 covers 14 residues. Germline CDR1 SGHRS, CDR2 YFSETQ. V dropped 0 bases and J dropped 7 bases, with 10 bases sitting between them. DNA of the CDR3: TGCGCCAGCAGCTTGGGGGGCCTAGGTGAAAAACTGTTTTTT. Translated, it gives CASSLGGLGEKLFF.

The rearrangement joins TRBV30 to TRBJ2-5; TRBD1 matches 7 bases. This CDR3 is built from 11 residues. Per germline, CDR1 GTSNPN and CDR2 SVGIG (reference sequence). With 8 bases clipped from V and 5 bases from J, the junction kept 5 bases outside the gene matches. CDR3 residues: CATGADETQYF. The CDR3 DNA follows: TGTGCCACAGGGGCGGACGAGACCCAGTACTTC.

This clone has more than one count but fewer than ten. The V and J genes are TRBV7-2 and TRBJ1-5; D ambiguous. The CDR3 has 14 residues. The germline V gene encodes CDR1 SGHTA and CDR2 FQGNSA. Trimming shortened V by 4 bases and J by 5 bases, and 12 bases separated the two germline ends. The CDR3 loop is CASSSEGLYQPQHF. The CDR3 DNA sequence: TGTGCCAGCAGCTCTGAGGGTTTATATCAGCCCCAGCATTTT.

V usage is TRBV28 and J usage is TRBJ2-1, with TRBD1 matching over 7 bases. Germline CDR1 MDHEN, CDR2 SYDVKM. The J segment lost 2 bases and the V segment lost 5 bases, leaving 6 bases of the junction unmatched. The CDR3 covers 15 residues. CDR3 sequence (DNA): TGTGCCAGCAGTCCGAGGACAGGAGCCTACAATGAGCAGTTCTTC. As protein: CASSPRTGAYNEQFF.

The V gene is TRBV6-5, the J gene TRBJ1-2, with D tentatively TRBD1 (6 bases). With 2 bases removed from V and 7 bases from J, the gap between germline ends came to 17 bases. This CDR3 contains 15 residues. Germline CDR1 MNHEY, CDR2 SVGAGI. Here the CDR3 reads CASSYDGGWTRGYTF. In nucleotides, the CDR3 is TGTGCCAGCAGTTACGATGGGGGCTGGACTCGTGGCTACACCTTC.

As regards this clone: Other DNA sequences of this sample code for an identical CDR3. CDR3 loop: CASSLGLAGGQETQYF. For the CDR3, the DNA is TGTGCCAGCAGCTTGGGACTAGCGGGGGGGCAAGAGACCCAGTACTTC. The chain recombines TRBV28 with TRBJ2-5; 16 bases match TRBD2. Germline CDR1 reads MDHEN; CDR2 reads SYDVKM. This CDR3 spans 16 amino acids. V lost 6 bases and J lost 2; bases outside the gene matches: 3. Full variable domain (missing parts from reference TRBV28 and TRBJ2-5): DVKVTQSSRYLVKRTGEKVFLECVQDMDHENMFWYRQDPGLGLRLIYFSYDVKMKEKGDIPEGYSVSREKKERFSLILESASTNQTSMYLCASSLGLAGGQETQYFGPGTRLLVL.

The V and J genes are TRBV2 and TRBJ2-1; 7 nucleotides align to TRBD2. CDR1 is SNHLY and CDR2 is FYNNEI in the germline V gene. The CDR3 has 13 amino acids. V shed 8 bases, J shed 2 bases, and the junction held 3 bases outside the gene matches. The CDR3 region has the DNA TGTGCCAGCTCTCGGGAGGCCTACAATGAGCAGTTCTTC. The encoded protein is CASSREAYNEQFF.

This rearrangement joins TRBV9 to TRBJ2-7; 7 bases fit TRBD1. This CDR3 has 17 residues. Trimming at V came to 4 bases and at J to 2 bases, leaving 15 bases not matched to a gene. The germline V gene has CDR1 SGDLS and CDR2 YYNGEE. CDR3 amino acids: CASSPPGSTGWPYEQYF. As DNA, the CDR3 is TGTGCCAGCAGCCCCCCGGGGTCGACAGGGTGGCCCTACGAGCAGTACTTC.

This clone was detected a few times. The chain joins TRBV6-5 to TRBJ2-4; D possibly corresponds to TRBD1 (7 bases). V lost 6 bases and J 9 bases, leaving 9 bases between the germline ends. This CDR3 has 11 amino acids. CDR1 is MNHEY, CDR2 SVGAGI, per germline. The CDR3 bases are TGTGCCAGCAGCCAGGGGGGCATTCAGTACTTC. As protein: CASSQGGIQYF.

The V gene is TRBV28, the J gene TRBJ1-1, with a weak D call TRBD1 (6 bases). The length of the CDR3 is 18 residues. Germline V lookup: CDR1 MDHEN, CDR2 SYDVKM. Trimming removed 5 bases from V and 0 bases from J, with 22 bases in between. In DNA, the CDR3 is TGTGCCAGCAGTCCGGTCATGGGGGTGGGGGACATGAACACTGAAGCTTTCTTT. Its protein product is CASSPVMGVGDMNTEAFF.

This clone was picked up one time. This sequence joins TRBV5-6 and TRBJ2-7; D gene ambiguous. The germline V gene has CDR1 SGHDT and CDR2 YYEEEE. The V end lost 0 bases, the J end lost 0 bases, and 10 bases lay between the germline ends. The CDR3 is 15 residues long. The CDR3 DNA reads TGTGCCAGCAGCTTGGAACAGTACCCCTCCTACGAGCAGTACTTC. Translating it yields CASSLEQYPSYEQYF.

The chain has TRBV2 and TRBJ2-7; 7 bases fit TRBD1. The CDR3 runs to 13 residues. The V gene's germline CDR1 is SNHLY and CDR2 FYNNEI. Trimming at V came to 5 bases and at J to 7 bases, leaving 8 bases not matched to a gene. CDR3 loop: CASSIVDRREQYF. CDR3 DNA sequence: TGTGCCAGCAGTATTGTGGACAGGAGGGAGCAGTACTTC.

This clone has just one count. This chain joins TRBV20-1 and TRBJ1-2; unclear D gene. CDR1 DFQATT and CDR2 SNEGSKA come from the germline V gene (reference sequence). The V and J ends lost 4 bases and 8 bases respectively, with 11 bases between them. This CDR3 spans 11 amino acids. The DNA for the CDR3 is TGCAGTGCTAAGGACCGCCAGGGCTACACCTTC. Translating it yields CSAKDRQGYTF.